This T cell receptor (beta chain) was recorded in a study of blood T cell repertoires in COVID-19. Study-level information: COVID-19 samples, acute and convalescent, were from the United States, Italy and Spain. From T cells, B-cell-depleted T cells, or PBMCs came the material, which was cDNA or gDNA.

Patients at the Seattle site were enrolled during active infection and followed longitudinally. Per germline, CDR1 PRHDT and CDR2 FYEKMQ (reference sequence). V lost 8 bases and J lost 1, with 8 bases in between. This CDR3 region has 13 residues. As handled by the study authors: Reference gene primer amplification in the assay estimated nucleated cell counts. Only in-frame clones appear in the TCRdb table, and some are missing; sequencing was by immunoSEQ multiplex PCR. That table is the source of V, J and clone size, and D and trimming were worked out from the DNA. The profile covers under 90,000 clones, with about 91% appearing a single time and 7.3% taken by the ten largest.

The origin of this receptor is a man aged 40-49 years with COVID-19, enrolled during active disease. The sample comprised peripheral blood. The chain recombines TRBV13 with TRBJ2-2; perhaps TRBD2 as D (6 bases). The CDR3 here is CASREMNTGELFF. CDR3 DNA sequence: TGTGCCAGCCGGGAGATGAACACCGGGGAGCTGTTTTTT.